The 5 T cell receptor beta chains presented below share a single source sample, sequenced in a study of blood T cell repertoires in COVID-19. Assay: immunoSEQ multiplex PCR; the TCRdb copy retains only in-frame clones and omits some. Of 140,000 to 150,000 clones listed, 65% to 85% are singletons. Sequencing was performed on PBMCs or T cells enriched from blood (not recorded which). These receptors were collected from a woman aged 50 to 65 who had been exposed to COVID-19.

The chain employs TRBV18 and TRBJ1-2; a possible D gene is TRBD1 (5 bases). The germline V gene encodes CDR1 KGHSH and CDR2 LQKENI. V was pared by 0 bases and J by 8 bases, with 13 bases between. CDR3 length: 14 residues. The CDR3: CASSPPLTVNGYTF. The CDR3 coding sequence is TGTGCCAGCTCACCACCGCTGACAGTGAACGGCTACACCTTC.

This rearrangement joins TRBV30 to TRBJ2-3; D might be TRBD1 (5 bases). The CDR3 is 14 residues long. Per the germline V gene, CDR1 is GTSNPN and CDR2 is SVGIG (reference sequence). This chain's CDR3 is CAGRPKGQYVTQYF. CDR3 DNA sequence: TGTGCGGGGCGCCCTAAGGGGCAGTACGTTACGCAGTATTTT.

The gene calls are TRBV7-9 and TRBJ2-7, with D perhaps matching TRBD2 (6 bases). The length of the CDR3 is 16 residues. Germline V lookup: CDR1 SEHNR, CDR2 FQNEAQ (reference sequence). Trimming took 5 bases from V and 0 from J, leaving 17 bases between them. The CDR3 is CASSRRWRESSYEQYF. CDR3 DNA sequence: TGTGCCAGCAGCCGTAGGTGGAGGGAGAGCTCCTACGAGCAGTACTTC.

The V call is TRBV7-8, the J call TRBJ1-4; the D is unclear. V was shortened by 4 bases and J by 12 bases, with 18 bases between the two germline ends. Germline CDR1 and CDR2: SGHVS and FQNEAQ. This CDR3 has 14 residues. CDR3 loop: CASSSKQRTDELFF. The CDR3 DNA sequence: TGTGCCAGCAGCTCGAAGCAGCGGACCGACGAACTGTTTTTT.

J is TRBJ2-2 and V is TRBV27, with 11 bases matching TRBD2. The trim removed 2 bases at V and 8 bases at J, leaving 10 bases unmatched. The germline V gene has CDR1 MNHEY and CDR2 SMNVEV (reference sequence). The CDR3 has 17 amino acids. This chain's CDR3 is CASSLVQLAGADGELFF. The CDR3 DNA follows: TGTGCCAGCAGTTTAGTCCAACTAGCGGGAGCGGATGGGGAGCTGTTTTTT.